Below are 5 T cell receptor beta chains sequenced from a single sample in a study of CD8 T cells in ankylosing spondylitis. Findings of the study overall: A motif of 7 to 9 highly homologous TCR beta variants was seen as apparently characteristic of ankylosing spondylitis blood.

No antigen has been assigned to these receptors. Using its own MiXCR run on the 5' RACE reads, TCRdb lists one record per CDR3 protein. This table holds about 840,000 distinct CDR3 sequences, around 11% found once. Input material: blood, either unsorted or a sorted T cell fraction (not recorded which). The receptors stem from a male donor with ankylosing spondylitis.

The chain uses TRBV29-1 and TRBJ2-6, with a tentative D call TRBD2 (5 bases). The germline CDR1 and CDR2 sequences are SQVTM and ANQGSEA. There are 14 residues in the CDR3. V was shortened by 7 bases and J by 2 bases, with 12 bases between the two germline ends. The CDR3 spells CSAYLRAGANVLTF. CDR3 DNA: TGCAGCGCTTACCTGAGGGCTGGGGCCAACGTCCTGACTTTC.

For the CDR3, the DNA is TGCAGTGCTATCCGGGACAGATACCAAGAGACCCAGTACTTC. Translating gives CSAIRDRYQETQYF. The V gene is TRBV20-1, the J gene TRBJ2-5, with 7 bases that match TRBD1. The CDR3 has 14 amino acids. Germline V gives CDR1 DFQATT, CDR2 SNEGSKA (reference sequence). With 4 bases clipped from V and 0 bases from J, the junction kept 5 bases outside the gene matches.

This CDR3 is CASSGGTAPQETQYF. DNA for the CDR3: TGCGCCAGCAGCGGCGGGACCGCCCCTCAAGAGACCCAGTACTTC. The chain carries TRBV5-1 and TRBJ2-5, with D maybe TRBD2 (6 bases). Trimming pared 4 bases from V and 2 bases from J, leaving 15 bases between. The CDR3 covers 15 residues. The germline CDR1 and CDR2 sequences are SGHRS and YFSETQ.

The rearrangement links TRBV12-3 or TRBV12-4 to TRBJ2-5; a weak D match, TRBD1 (5 bases). V lost 3 bases to trimming and J lost 2 bases, with 10 bases between them. The CDR3 covers 14 residues. CDR3 DNA: TGTGCCAGCAGTTTGAAAGGGGCTCAAGAGACCCAGTACTTC. It yields the protein CASSLKGAQETQYF.

This clonotype has a count of ten or more. The genes are TRBV9 and TRBJ1-1; tentative D call: TRBD1 (5 bases). Germline V gene lookup returns CDR1 SGDLS and CDR2 YYNGEE. V lost 0 bases, J lost 8 bases, and 17 bases lay in between. This CDR3 has 15 residues. CDR3 sequence reads: CASSVGGALNGEAFF. In DNA, the CDR3 is TGTGCCAGCAGCGTAGGAGGGGCCCTGAACGGGGAAGCTTTCTTT. Using reference TRBV9 and TRBJ1-1 for the parts outside the CDR3, the full variable domain is DSGVTQTPKHLITATGQRVTLRCSPRSGDLSVYWYQQSLDQGLQFLIQYYNGEERAKGNILERFSAQQFPDLHSELNLSSLELGDSALYFCASSVGGALNGEAFFGQGTRLTVV.